This T cell receptor (beta chain) is from a study of OX40 agonist ivuxolimab in advanced cancers. Findings and limits, study-wide: Within 6 weeks, CD4+ and CD8+ blood T cells expanded clonally at 0.1 to 3.0 mg/kg.

About this clone: Its target is unknown.

Method: immunoSEQ multiplex PCR; TCRdb's copy keeps in-frame clones and lacks some. The repertoire holds 65,000 to 95,000 clones, with around 87% as singletons. The CDR3 runs to 13 residues. Germline V CDR1 and CDR2: SGHRS, YFSETQ. With 2 bases removed from V and 5 bases from J, the gap between germline ends came to 10 bases. The genes are TRBV5-1 and TRBJ1-1; weak D call: TRBD1 (6 bases). Sample: CD4+ or CD8+ T cells sorted from blood, taken in a trial of the OX40 agonist ivuxolimab. The clonotype originates from an adult with an advanced solid tumor such as melanoma, head and neck, liver or kidney cancer. The CDR3, as DNA: TGCGCCAGCAGCTTTGGGGGCCGGACTGAAGCTTTCTTT. This sequence encodes CASSFGGRTEAFF.